This T cell receptor (beta chain) was obtained from a study of blood T cell repertoires in COVID-19. Germline-derived CDR1 and CDR2 are SGHAT and FQNNGV. Trimming pared 5 bases from V and 4 bases from J, leaving 21 bases between. This CDR3 spans 17 amino acids. Assay: immunoSEQ multiplex PCR; the TCRdb copy retains only in-frame clones and omits some. Of tens of thousands of clones detected, 75% to 90% appear once; the ten largest clones hold 14%. This clonotype was obtained from a human donor in a cohort sampled during active COVID-19. This rearrangement joins TRBV11-2 to TRBJ1-5, with D possibly being TRBD1 (5 bases). The sequencing input was peripheral blood. The CDR3 sequence: CASSHSRGTLKNQPQHF. The CDR3 DNA follows: TGTGCCAGCAGCCACTCAAGGGGAACCCTAAAAAATCAGCCCCAGCATTTT.